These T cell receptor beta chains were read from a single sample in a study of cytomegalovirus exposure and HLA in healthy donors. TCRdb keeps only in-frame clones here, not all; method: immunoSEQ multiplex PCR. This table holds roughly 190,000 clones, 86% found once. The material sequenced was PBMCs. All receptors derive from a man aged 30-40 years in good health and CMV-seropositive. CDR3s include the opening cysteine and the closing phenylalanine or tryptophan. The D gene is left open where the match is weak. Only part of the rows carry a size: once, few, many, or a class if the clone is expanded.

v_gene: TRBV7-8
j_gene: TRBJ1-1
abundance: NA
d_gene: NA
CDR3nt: TGTGCCAGCAGCTTCCCCCGCTACCTGACAGCTTCCACTGAAGCTTTCTTT
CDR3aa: CASSFPRYLTASTEAFF

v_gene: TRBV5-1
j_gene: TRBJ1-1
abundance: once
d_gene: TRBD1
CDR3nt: TGCGCCAGCAGCACCTCAGGGGGCGCAAACACTGAAGCTTTCTTT
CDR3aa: CASSTSGGANTEAFF

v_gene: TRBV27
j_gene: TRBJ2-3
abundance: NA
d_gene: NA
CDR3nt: TGTGCCAGCAGTAACGGATATAGCACAGATACGCAGTATTTT
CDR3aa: CASSNGYSTDTQYF

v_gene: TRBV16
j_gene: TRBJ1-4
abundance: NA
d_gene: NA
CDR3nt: TGTGCCAGCAGCCCCGGGTTCTTTAATGAAAAACTGTTTTTT
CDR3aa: CASSPGFFNEKLFF

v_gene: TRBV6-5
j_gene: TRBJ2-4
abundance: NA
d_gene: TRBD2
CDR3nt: TGTGCCAGCAGTTATAGGCGGGGGAAAAACATTCAGTACTTC
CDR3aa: CASSYRRGKNIQYF

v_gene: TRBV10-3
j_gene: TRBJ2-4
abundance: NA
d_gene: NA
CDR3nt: TGTGCCATCGGGCCGGTAGCCAAAAACATTCAGTACTTC
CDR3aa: CAIGPVAKNIQYF

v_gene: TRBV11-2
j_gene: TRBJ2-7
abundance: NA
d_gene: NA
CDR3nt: TGTGCCAGCAGCTTACACAACCGGGAACTCGAGCAGTACTTC
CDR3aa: CASSLHNRELEQYF

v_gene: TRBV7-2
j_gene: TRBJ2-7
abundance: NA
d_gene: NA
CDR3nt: TGTGCCAGCAGCCTCCGGACTGATACCTACGAGCAGTACTTC
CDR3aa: CASSLRTDTYEQYF

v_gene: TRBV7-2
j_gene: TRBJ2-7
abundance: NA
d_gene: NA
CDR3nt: TGTGCCAGCAGCTTCGACAAAGGCTCCTACGAGCAGTACTTC
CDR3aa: CASSFDKGSYEQYF

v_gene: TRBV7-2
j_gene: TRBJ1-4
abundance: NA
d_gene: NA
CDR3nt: TGTGCCAGCAGCTCCACTAATGAAAAACTGTTTTTT
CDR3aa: CASSSTNEKLFF

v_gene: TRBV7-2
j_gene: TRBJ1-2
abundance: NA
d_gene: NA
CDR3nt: TGTGCCAGCAGCCCTCAGGGGTACTATGGCTACACCTTC
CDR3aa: CASSPQGYYGYTF

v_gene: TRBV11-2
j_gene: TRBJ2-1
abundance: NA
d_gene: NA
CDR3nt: TGTGCCAGCAGGACGACGGACCCCGGCCGCAATGAGCAGTTCTTC
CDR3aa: CASRTTDPGRNEQFF

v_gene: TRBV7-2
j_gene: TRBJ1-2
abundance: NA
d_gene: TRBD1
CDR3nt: TGTGCCAGCAGCCCCGGGACAGCCTCATATGGCTACACCTTC
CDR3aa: CASSPGTASYGYTF

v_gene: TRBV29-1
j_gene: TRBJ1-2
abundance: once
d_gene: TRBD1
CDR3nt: TGCAGCGTTGAACCTAGGGGAGCCGGGACAGGGGGCCTGGGAGGTGGCTACACCTTC
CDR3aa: CSVEPRGAGTGGLGGGYTF

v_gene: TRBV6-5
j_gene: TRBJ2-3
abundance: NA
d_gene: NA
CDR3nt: TGTGCCAGCAGTTACTCTGGACCAACACTGGATACGCAGTATTTT
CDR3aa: CASSYSGPTLDTQYF

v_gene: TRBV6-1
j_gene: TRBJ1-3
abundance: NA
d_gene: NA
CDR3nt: TGTGCCAGCGGGGGACGGATCTCTGGAAACACCATATATTTT
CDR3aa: CASGGRISGNTIYF

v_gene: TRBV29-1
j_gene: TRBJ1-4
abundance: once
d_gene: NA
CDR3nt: TGCAGCCCAGCGACAGGAGGAACAACTAATGAAAAACTGTTTTTT
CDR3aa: CSPATGGTTNEKLFF

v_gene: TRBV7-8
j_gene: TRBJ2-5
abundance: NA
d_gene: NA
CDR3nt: TGTGCCAGCAGCACCAGGATGGAGACCCAGTACTTC
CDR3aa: CASSTRMETQYF

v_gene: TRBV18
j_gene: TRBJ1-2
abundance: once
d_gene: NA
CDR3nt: TGTGCCAGCTCACCAATAAGACGGCAGGGTAGTCATGGCTACACCTTC
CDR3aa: CASSPIRRQGSHGYTF